This TCR beta chain originates from a study of neurological immune-mediated disorders. Whole-study context: The approximately 35 multiple sclerosis patients comprised approximately 31 relapsing-remitting and 3 secondary progressive cases.

This clonotype was observed at least ten times. What it binds is not known. A single record per CDR3 protein comes from TCRdb applying MiXCR to the 5' RACE reads. The sample shows 40,000 to 60,000 distinct CDR3 sequences, about 3% of them seen only once. General study findings and limits: Patients with HTLV-1-associated myelopathy showed the most TCR clonal expansion. Those with multiple sclerosis showed the least, falling below healthy controls. Private repertoires in all groups were suggested by the absence of shared CDR3 amino acid sequences among expanded clones across subjects.

The CDR3 has 12 residues. V gave up 2 bases and J gave up 1 base, with 3 bases separating them. CDR1 SEHNR and CDR2 FQNEAQ come from the germline V gene (reference sequence). The source of this sequence is a man in his forties with multiple sclerosis. The sample comprised PBMCs. This chain links TRBV7-9 with TRBJ2-7; D uncertain. As DNA, the CDR3 is TGTGCCAGCAGCTTAAGGTCCTACGAGCAGTACTTC. Translated, it gives CASSLRSYEQYF.